A selection of T cell receptor beta chains follows, all from one sample in a study of blood T cell repertoires in COVID-19. Profiled with immunoSEQ multiplex PCR; TCRdb holds only in-frame clones, not every one. The sample carries 140,000 to 150,000 clones, 85% to 90% recorded once. Sequencing input: PBMCs or T cells enriched from blood (not recorded which). The receptor set was obtained from a man aged 55 to 70 who had recovered from COVID-19. Each CDR3 is given with its conserved first and last residue. A D gene is named only where the DNA matches it firmly. Some rows have no size entry. The others give once, few or many, or a class for an expanded clone.

TRBV13	TRBD2	TRBJ2-1	once	12	TGTGCCAGCAGTTTCGGACTAGCGGGGCAGTTCTTC	CASSFGLAGQFF
TRBV15	.	TRBJ2-7	.	15	TGTGCCACCAGCAGAGGACAGGCGAATTCCTACGAGCAGTACTTC	CATSRGQANSYEQYF
TRBV7-9	.	TRBJ1-3	once	15	TGTGCCAGCAGCTTTTTTTCAGGGGCTGGAAACACCATATATTTT	CASSFFSGAGNTIYF
TRBV11-2	.	TRBJ2-3	.	15	TGTGCCAGCAGCTTAGATGGTAGCGACACAGATACGCAGTATTTT	CASSLDGSDTDTQYF
TRBV3-1/TRBV3-2	.	TRBJ1-2	.	14	TGTGCCAGCAGCCCGGGGACTTTTGGCTATGGCTACACCTTC	CASSPGTFGYGYTF
TRBV3-1/TRBV3-2	TRBD1	TRBJ1-3	.	17	TGTGCCAGCAGCCAAGATTGGTCAGGGGGCTATGGAAACACCATATATTTT	CASSQDWSGGYGNTIYF
TRBV7-9	.	TRBJ2-7	.	12	TGTGCCAGCAGCCCCACAGGTTGGGAGCAGTACTTC	CASSPTGWEQYF
TRBV7-9	.	TRBJ2-7	.	15	TGTGCCAGCAGCTCCCCGAAAGACAGCTCCTACGAGCAGTACTTC	CASSSPKDSSYEQYF
TRBV9	.	TRBJ1-2	.	14	TGTGCCAGCAGCGTACCGGGGGGGTTCTCTGGCTACACCTTC	CASSVPGGFSGYTF
TRBV5-4	TRBD2	TRBJ2-1	.	13	TGTGCCAGCACCTACCGGGGGGACAATGAGCAGTTCTTC	CASTYRGDNEQFF
TRBV15	TRBD2	TRBJ2-1	.	20	TGTGCCACCAGCAGACGCACCGGGACTAGCGGGAGAGCCTTGAACAATGAGCAGTTCTTC	CATSRRTGTSGRALNNEQFF
TRBV5-1	TRBD1	TRBJ1-2	.	12	TGCGCCAGCAGCTTAGACAGGGCCGGCTACACCTTC	CASSLDRAGYTF
TRBV5-6	.	TRBJ1-1	.	14	TGTGCCAGCAGCGTACAGGGTCTTGGCACTGAAGCTTTCTTT	CASSVQGLGTEAFF
TRBV24-1	.	TRBJ2-1	few	15	TGTGCCACCAGTGATTCGGGGGGCCCTTACAATGAGCAGTTCTTC	CATSDSGGPYNEQFF
TRBV28	TRBD1	TRBJ1-2	.	12	TGTGCCAGCAGTTCAGGGGGCTATGGCTACACCTTC	CASSSGGYGYTF
TRBV11-2	TRBD2	TRBJ2-1	.	15	TGTGCCAGCAGCTCTACTAGCGGGAAGATTCATGAGCAGTTCTTC	CASSSTSGKIHEQFF
TRBV5-5	.	TRBJ2-7	.	12	TGTGCCAGCAGCTCCTACGGCTACGAGCAGTACTTC	CASSSYGYEQYF
TRBV18	.	TRBJ1-5	.	13	TGTGCCAGCTCACCTGCGGACAATCAGCCCCAGCATTTT	CASSPADNQPQHF
TRBV30	.	TRBJ1-2	.	11	TGTGCCGGTGAACAGAACTATGGCTACACCTTC	CAGEQNYGYTF
TRBV14	TRBD1	TRBJ2-5	.	14	TGTGCCAGCAGTCCCGGGACAGCCTCCGAGACCCAGTACTTC	CASSPGTASETQYF
TRBV9	TRBD1	TRBJ1-3	.	17	TGTGCCAGCAGCGTAGGGGTGGGACAGGGGGGAGGAAACACCATATATTTT	CASSVGVGQGGGNTIYF
TRBV6-2/TRBV6-3	.	TRBJ2-7	.	14	TGTGCCAGCAGTTTCCGGGGGTCGGGGCTTGAGCAGTACTTC	CASSFRGSGLEQYF
TRBV5-5	.	TRBJ2-3	.	12	TGTGCCAGCAGTATGGCTAGGGATACGCAGTATTTT	CASSMARDTQYF